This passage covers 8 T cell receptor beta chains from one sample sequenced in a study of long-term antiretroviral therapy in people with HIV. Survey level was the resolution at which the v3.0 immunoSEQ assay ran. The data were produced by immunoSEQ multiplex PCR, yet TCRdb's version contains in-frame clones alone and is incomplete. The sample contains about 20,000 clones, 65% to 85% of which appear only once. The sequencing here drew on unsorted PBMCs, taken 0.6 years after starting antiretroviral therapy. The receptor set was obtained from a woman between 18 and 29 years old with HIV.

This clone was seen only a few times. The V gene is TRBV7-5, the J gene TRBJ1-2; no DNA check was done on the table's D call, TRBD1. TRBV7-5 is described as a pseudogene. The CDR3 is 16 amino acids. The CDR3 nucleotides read TGTGCCAGAAGCTTAGGGCCCTCGGGACAGCCTTGTGGCTACACCTTC. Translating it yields CARSLGPSGQPCGYTF.

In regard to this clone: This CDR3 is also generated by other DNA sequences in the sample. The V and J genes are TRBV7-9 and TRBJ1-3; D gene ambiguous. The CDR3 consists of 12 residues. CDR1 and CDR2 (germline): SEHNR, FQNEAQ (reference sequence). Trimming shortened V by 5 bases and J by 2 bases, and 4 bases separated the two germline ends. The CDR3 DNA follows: TGTGCCAGCAGCCCACCTGGAAACACCATATATTTT. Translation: CASSPPGNTIYF.

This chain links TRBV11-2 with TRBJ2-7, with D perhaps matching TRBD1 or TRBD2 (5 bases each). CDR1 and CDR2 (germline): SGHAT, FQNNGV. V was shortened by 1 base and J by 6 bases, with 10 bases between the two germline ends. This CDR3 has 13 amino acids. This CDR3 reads CASSLAGGVEQYF. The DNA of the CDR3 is TGTGCCAGCAGCTTAGCTGGGGGTGTCGAGCAGTACTTC.

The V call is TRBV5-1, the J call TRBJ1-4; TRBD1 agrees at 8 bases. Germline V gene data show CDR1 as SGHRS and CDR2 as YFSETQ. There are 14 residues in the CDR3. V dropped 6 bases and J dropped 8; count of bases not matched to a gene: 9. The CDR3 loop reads CASTLQGGSEKLFF. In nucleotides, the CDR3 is TGCGCCAGCACCTTACAGGGGGGATCCGAAAAACTGTTTTTT. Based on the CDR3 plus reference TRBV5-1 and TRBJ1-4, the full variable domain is KAGVTQTPRYLIKTRGQQVTLSCSPISGHRSVSWYQQTPGQGLQFLFEYFSETQRNKGNFPGRFSGRQFSNSRSEMNVSTLELGDSALYLCASTLQGGSEKLFFGSGTQLSVL.

The CDR3 sequence: CATSRDRGGNTIYF. CDR3 in DNA: TGTGCCACCAGCAGAGATCGAGGAGGAAACACCATATATTTT. This sequence joins TRBV15 and TRBJ1-3; D uncertain. The CDR3 has 14 residues. Trimming shortened V by 0 bases and J by 4 bases, and 7 bases separated the two germline ends. The germline V gene encodes CDR1 LNHNV and CDR2 YYDKDF (reference sequence).

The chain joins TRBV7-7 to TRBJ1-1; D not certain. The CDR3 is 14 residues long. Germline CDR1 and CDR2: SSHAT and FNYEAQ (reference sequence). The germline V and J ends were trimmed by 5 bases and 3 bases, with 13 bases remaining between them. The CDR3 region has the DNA TGTGCCAGCAGCCCACTCCTAACTTACACTGAAGCTTTCTTT. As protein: CASSPLLTYTEAFF.

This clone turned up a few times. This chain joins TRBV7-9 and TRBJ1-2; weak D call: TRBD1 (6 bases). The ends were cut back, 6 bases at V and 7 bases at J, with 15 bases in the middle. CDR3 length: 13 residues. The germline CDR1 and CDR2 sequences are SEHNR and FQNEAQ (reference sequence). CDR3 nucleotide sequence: TGTGCCAGCAGTCGGGGGCATCGATTTGGCTACACCTTC. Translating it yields CASSRGHRFGYTF. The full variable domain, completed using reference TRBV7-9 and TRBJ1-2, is DTGVSQNPRHKITKRGQNVTFRCDPISEHNRLYWYRQTLGQGPEFLTYFQNEAQLEKSRLLSDRFSAERPKGSFSTLEIQRTEQGDSAMYLCASSRGHRFGYTFGSGTRLTVV.

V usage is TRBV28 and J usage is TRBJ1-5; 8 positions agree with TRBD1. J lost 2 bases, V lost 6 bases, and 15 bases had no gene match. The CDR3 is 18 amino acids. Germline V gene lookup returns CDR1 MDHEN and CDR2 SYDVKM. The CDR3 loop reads CASSFDRGDPGGNQPQHF. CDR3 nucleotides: TGTGCCAGCAGCTTTGACAGGGGCGACCCGGGAGGCAATCAGCCCCAGCATTTT.